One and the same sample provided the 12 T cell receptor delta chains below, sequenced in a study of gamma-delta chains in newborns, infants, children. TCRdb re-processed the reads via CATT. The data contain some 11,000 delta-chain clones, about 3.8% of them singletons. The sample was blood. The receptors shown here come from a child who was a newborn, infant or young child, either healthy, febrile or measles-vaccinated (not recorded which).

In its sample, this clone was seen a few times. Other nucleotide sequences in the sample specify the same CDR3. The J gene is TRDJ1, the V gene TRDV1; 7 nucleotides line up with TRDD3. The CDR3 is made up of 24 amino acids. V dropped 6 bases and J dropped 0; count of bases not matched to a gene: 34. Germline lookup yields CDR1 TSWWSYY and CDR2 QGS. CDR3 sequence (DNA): TGTGCTCTTGGTCCCACACGGAAGACCTACATTGGATACGCTGAAGGGCTGTACACCGATAAACTCATCTTT. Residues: CALGPTRKTYIGYAEGLYTDKLIF.

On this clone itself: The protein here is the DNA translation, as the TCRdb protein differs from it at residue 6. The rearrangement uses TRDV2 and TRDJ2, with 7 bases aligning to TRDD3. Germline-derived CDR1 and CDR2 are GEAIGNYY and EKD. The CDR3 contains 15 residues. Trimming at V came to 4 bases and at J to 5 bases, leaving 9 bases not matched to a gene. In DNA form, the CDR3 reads TGTGCCTGTGAATCCCCACTGGGGACTACAGCACAACTCTTCTTT. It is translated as CACESPLGTTAQLFF.

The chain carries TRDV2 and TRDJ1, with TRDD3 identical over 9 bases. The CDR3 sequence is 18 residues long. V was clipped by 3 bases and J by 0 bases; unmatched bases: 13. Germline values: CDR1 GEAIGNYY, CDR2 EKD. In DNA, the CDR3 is TGTGCCTGTGACGCCGTGGGGCCGGGGGATACTTACACCGATAAACTCATCTTT. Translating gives CACDAVGPGDTYTDKLIF.

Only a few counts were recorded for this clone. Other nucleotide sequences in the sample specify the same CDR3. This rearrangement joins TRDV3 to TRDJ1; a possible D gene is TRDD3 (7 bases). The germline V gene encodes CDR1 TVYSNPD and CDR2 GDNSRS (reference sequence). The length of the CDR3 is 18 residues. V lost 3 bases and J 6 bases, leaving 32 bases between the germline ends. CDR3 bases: TGTGCCTTGACGACCTTCCCATTCTTGGGGGAAACCCCGAATAAACTCATCTTT. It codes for CALTTFPFLGETPNKLIF.

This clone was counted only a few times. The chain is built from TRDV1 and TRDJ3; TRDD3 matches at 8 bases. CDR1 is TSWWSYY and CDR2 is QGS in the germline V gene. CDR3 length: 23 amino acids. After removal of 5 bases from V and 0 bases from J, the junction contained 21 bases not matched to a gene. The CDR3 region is CALGSYSRYWGSMGSWDTRQMFF. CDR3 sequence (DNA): TGTGCTCTTGGGTCCTACAGCCGATACTGGGGGTCGATGGGCTCCTGGGACACCCGACAGATGTTTTTC.

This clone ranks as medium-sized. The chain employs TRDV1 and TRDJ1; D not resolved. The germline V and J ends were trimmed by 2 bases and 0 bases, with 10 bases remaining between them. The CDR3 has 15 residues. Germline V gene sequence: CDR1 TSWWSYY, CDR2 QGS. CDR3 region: CALGESASYTDKLIF. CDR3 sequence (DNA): TGTGCTCTTGGGGAATCCGCCTCATACACCGATAAACTCATCTTT.

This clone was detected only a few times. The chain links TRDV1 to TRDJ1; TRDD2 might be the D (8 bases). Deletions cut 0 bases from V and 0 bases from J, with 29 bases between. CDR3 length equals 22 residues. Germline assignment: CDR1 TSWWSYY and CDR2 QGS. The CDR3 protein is CALGELTSYRVLGILYTDKLIF. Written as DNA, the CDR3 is TGTGCTCTTGGGGAACTAACTTCCTACCGGGTACTGGGGATTCTATACACCGATAAACTCATCTTT.

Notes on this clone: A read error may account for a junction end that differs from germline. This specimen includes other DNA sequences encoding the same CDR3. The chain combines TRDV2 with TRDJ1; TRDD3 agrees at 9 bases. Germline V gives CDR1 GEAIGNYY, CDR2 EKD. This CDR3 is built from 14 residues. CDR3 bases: TGTGCCTGTGACGTACTGGGGGAAACCGATAAACTAATCTTT. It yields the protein CACDVLGETDKLIF.

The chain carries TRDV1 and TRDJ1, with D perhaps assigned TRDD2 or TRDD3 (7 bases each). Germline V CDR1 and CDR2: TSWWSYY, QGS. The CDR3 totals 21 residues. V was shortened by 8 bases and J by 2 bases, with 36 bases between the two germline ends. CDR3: CALSPFLLDVGGSRETDKLIF. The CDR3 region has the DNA TGTGCTCTTTCTCCTTTCCTACTCGATGTTGGGGGAAGTCGAGAAACCGATAAACTCATCTTT.

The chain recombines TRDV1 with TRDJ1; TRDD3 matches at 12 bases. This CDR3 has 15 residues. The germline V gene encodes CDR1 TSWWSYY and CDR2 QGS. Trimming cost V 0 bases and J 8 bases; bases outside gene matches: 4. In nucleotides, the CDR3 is TGTGCTCTTGGGGAACTTATTACTGGGGGATACAAACTCATCTTT. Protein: CALGELITGGYKLIF.

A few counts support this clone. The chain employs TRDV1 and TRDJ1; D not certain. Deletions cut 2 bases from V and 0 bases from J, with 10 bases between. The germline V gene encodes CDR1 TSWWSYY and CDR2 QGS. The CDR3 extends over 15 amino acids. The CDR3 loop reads CALGEIPAYTDKLIF. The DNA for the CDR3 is TGTGCTCTTGGGGAAATCCCGGCGTACACCGATAAACTCATCTTT.

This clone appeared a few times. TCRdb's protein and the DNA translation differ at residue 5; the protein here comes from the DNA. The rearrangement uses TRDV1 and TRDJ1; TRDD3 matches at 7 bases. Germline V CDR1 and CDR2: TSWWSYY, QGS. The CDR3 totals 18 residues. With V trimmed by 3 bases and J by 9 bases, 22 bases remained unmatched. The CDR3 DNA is TGTGCTCTTGGGGATCACCGGCCCCCTACCAGGATACGGGGACAACTCATCTTT. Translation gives CALGDHRPPTRIRGQLIF.